This passage covers 27 T cell receptor beta chains from one sample sequenced in a study of cytomegalovirus exposure and HLA in healthy donors. The method was immunoSEQ multiplex PCR; TCRdb's version includes in-frame clones alone and lacks a portion of them. The table includes 150,000 to 170,000 clones, about 82% detected once. Sequenced sample: PBMCs. These receptors were taken from a human donor in good health.

There are a few counts of this clone. The chain uses TRBV7-2 and TRBJ2-7; D not resolved. CDR3 length: 16 residues. V lost 1 base and J lost 3, with 16 bases in between. Per germline, CDR1 SGHTA and CDR2 FQGNSA. Here the CDR3 DNA reads TGTGCCAGCAGCTTAGGTCCAGGCCGAGACCACTACGAGCAGTACTTC. Protein sequence: CASSLGPGRDHYEQYF.

The chain's CDR3 is CASSILYAVSNQPQHF. CDR3 sequence (DNA): TGTGCCAGTAGTATACTGTATGCAGTTAGCAATCAGCCCCAGCATTTT. This chain links TRBV19 with TRBJ1-5, with D uncertain. The V end was cut by 2 bases, the J end by 0 bases, with 11 bases between. Germline V gene data show CDR1 as LNHDA and CDR2 as SQIVND (reference sequence). The CDR3 consists of 16 residues.

The chain carries TRBV7-2 and TRBJ1-3, with unresolved D. The CDR3 contains 13 residues. V lost 5 bases and J 9 bases, leaving 14 bases between the germline ends. Germline V gene sequence: CDR1 SGHTA, CDR2 FQGNSA. In DNA, the CDR3 is TGTGCCAGCAGCCTTCAAAGAGCAAGCACCATATATTTT. Its protein is CASSLQRASTIYF.

This clone is categorized as medium-sized. This chain connects TRBV9 to TRBJ1-4; 8 bases fit TRBD1. CDR1 SGDLS and CDR2 YYNGEE come from the germline V gene. This CDR3 spans 16 amino acids. The trim removed 0 bases at V and 7 bases at J, leaving 8 bases unmatched. The CDR3 DNA is TGTGCCAGCAGCGTAGCCTTTGACAGGGGAGGTGAAAAACTGTTTTTT. This encodes CASSVAFDRGGEKLFF.

The gene calls are TRBV2 and TRBJ2-1, with D hard to call. CDR3 length: 18 amino acids. CDR1 SNHLY and CDR2 FYNNEI come from the germline V gene. V lost 3 bases and J lost 0, with 18 bases in between. This chain's CDR3 is CASSDPRRITGSYNEQFF. For the CDR3, the DNA is TGTGCCAGCAGTGACCCTAGGCGGATTACTGGCTCCTACAATGAGCAGTTCTTC.

The gene calls are TRBV5-1 and TRBJ2-1; 9 bases are shared with TRBD1. CDR1 and CDR2 from the germline V gene are SGHRS and YFSETQ. The CDR3 consists of 16 residues. V trimming: 4 bases; J trimming: 7 bases; junction bases outside the gene matches: 12. As DNA, the CDR3 is TGCGCCAGCAGCCCGTCAGCGGGGACAGGGACGAATGAGCAGTTCTTC. Translated, it gives CASSPSAGTGTNEQFF.

The rearrangement links TRBV15 to TRBJ2-7, with 8 bases lining up with TRBD1. There are 15 residues in the CDR3. The germline CDR1 and CDR2 sequences are LNHNV and YYDKDF (reference sequence). V lost 0 bases to trimming and J lost 7 bases; unmatched junction nucleotides: 8. The CDR3 spells CATSRDTGGPREQYF. DNA for the CDR3: TGTGCCACCAGCAGAGATACAGGGGGACCCCGGGAGCAGTACTTC. The whole variable domain, filled in from reference TRBV15 and TRBJ2-7, reads DAMVIQNPRYQVTQFGKPVTLSCSQTLNHNVMYWYQQKSSQAPKLLFHYYDKDFNNEADTPDNFQSRRPNTSFCFLDIRSPGLGDTAMYLCATSRDTGGPREQYFGPGTRLTVT.

CDR3 nucleotide sequence: TGTGCCAGCAGATCTCCCGGGACATATGGCTACACCTTC. This encodes CASRSPGTYGYTF. V usage is TRBV5-4 and J usage is TRBJ1-2; weak D call: TRBD1 (6 bases). The V and J ends lost 5 bases and 5 bases respectively, with 13 bases between them. This CDR3 spans 13 amino acids. Germline V CDR1 and CDR2: SGHNT, YYREEE (reference sequence).

The gene calls are TRBV7-9 and TRBJ1-2, with 8 bases that match TRBD1. CDR3 length: 15 amino acids. V was clipped by 1 base and J by 2 bases; unmatched bases: 3. Germline lookup yields CDR1 SEHNR and CDR2 FQNEAQ (reference sequence). The CDR3, as DNA: TGTGCCAGCAGCTTAGACAGGGGGGGAAACTATGGCTACACCTTC. It codes for CASSLDRGGNYGYTF.

This chain connects TRBV27 to TRBJ1-1, with D possibly being TRBD1 (6 bases). V gave up 2 bases and J gave up 5 bases, with 15 bases separating them. This CDR3 comprises 15 residues. From germline, CDR1 is MNHEY and CDR2 SMNVEV (reference sequence). CDR3 in amino acids: CASSLILGARTEAFF. The CDR3 DNA sequence: TGTGCCAGCAGTTTAATTCTGGGGGCGAGAACTGAAGCTTTCTTT.

V and J are TRBV7-3 and TRBJ2-3, with 10 nucleotides matching TRBD2. CDR1 and CDR2 (germline): SGHTA, FQGTGA. The CDR3 spans 16 residues. The trim removed 5 bases at V and 0 bases at J, leaving 5 bases unmatched. The CDR3 region is CASSVTSGYSTDTQYF. The CDR3 DNA follows: TGTGCCAGCAGCGTGACTAGCGGGTATAGCACAGATACGCAGTATTTT.

The chain is built from TRBV6-1 and TRBJ2-2; D gene ambiguous. Germline lookup yields CDR1 MNHNS and CDR2 SASEGT. The length of the CDR3 is 16 residues. Trimming pared 2 bases from V and 9 bases from J, leaving 19 bases between. The CDR3 region has the DNA TGTGCCAGCAGTGAACCCTCACCGCGTCAAAGTTGGGAGCTGTTTTTT. Encoded protein: CASSEPSPRQSWELFF.

The rearrangement joins TRBV28 to TRBJ2-7; 7 bases agree with TRBD2. J gave up 3 bases and V 6 bases, and 5 bases lay outside the gene matches. CDR1 MDHEN and CDR2 SYDVKM come from the germline V gene. There are 13 residues in the CDR3. CDR3 sequence: CASRLGGIYEQYF. CDR3 DNA sequence: TGTGCCAGCAGACTCGGGGGGATCTACGAGCAGTACTTC.

This sequence joins TRBV7-9 and TRBJ2-2, with 7 bases matching TRBD1. The V gene's germline CDR1 is SEHNR and CDR2 FQNEAQ (reference sequence). This CDR3 has 16 residues. V lost 5 bases, J lost 5 bases, and 11 bases stayed unmatched. The CDR3 DNA reads as TGTGCCAGCAGCCCCCAAACCACAGGGGTAACCGGGGAGCTGTTTTTT. Encoded protein: CASSPQTTGVTGELFF.

V is TRBV28 and J is TRBJ1-5; possible D gene TRBD1, 5 bases. The CDR3 totals 15 residues. Germline V gene lookup returns CDR1 MDHEN and CDR2 SYDVKM. The V end was cut by 4 bases, the J end by 0 bases, with 10 bases between. The chain's CDR3 is CASSSPTDSNQPQHF. CDR3 nucleotide sequence: TGTGCCAGCAGTTCCCCGACAGATAGCAATCAGCCCCAGCATTTT.

The chain joins TRBV6-5 to TRBJ2-7, with 7 bases aligning to TRBD1. Germline trimming cut 4 bases from V and 2 bases from J; bases unmatched to any gene: 8. The CDR3 sequence is 15 residues long. The germline V gene encodes CDR1 MNHEY and CDR2 SVGAGI. The DNA for the CDR3 is TGTGCCAGCAGTTCGAGGTGGACAGGTACCTACGAGCAGTACTTC. As protein: CASSSRWTGTYEQYF.

The chain combines TRBV11-2 with TRBJ1-1, with D perhaps TRBD1 (5 bases). CDR1 SGHAT and CDR2 FQNNGV come from the germline V gene. This CDR3 comprises 14 residues. V dropped 6 bases and J dropped 5 bases, with 16 bases sitting between them. DNA of the CDR3: TGTGCCAGCAGTTTCCAGGGAAGAGGTACTGAAGCTTTCTTT. Its protein is CASSFQGRGTEAFF. Combining the CDR3 with reference TRBV11-2 and TRBJ1-1 gives the whole variable domain EAGVAQSPRYKIIEKRQSVAFWCNPISGHATLYWYQQILGQGPKLLIQFQNNGVVDDSQLPKDRFSAERLKGVDSTLKIQPAKLEDSAVYLCASSFQGRGTEAFFGQGTRLTVV.

V is TRBV27 and J is TRBJ2-2; TRBD1 agrees at 7 bases. The CDR3 is made up of 14 amino acids. The germline V gene encodes CDR1 MNHEY and CDR2 SMNVEV (reference sequence). V shed 7 bases and J 1 base; nucleotides not matched to a gene: 3. CDR3 residues: CASIRQGNTGELFF. CDR3 DNA sequence: TGTGCCAGCATCAGACAGGGGAACACCGGGGAGCTGTTTTTT.

The gene calls are TRBV9 and TRBJ2-3; 8 bases are shared with TRBD2. Germline V gene sequence: CDR1 SGDLS, CDR2 YYNGEE. The CDR3 loop spans 14 amino acids. V was clipped by 5 bases and J by 4 bases; unmatched bases: 6. The CDR3 sequence is CASRRGAGADTQYF. For the CDR3, the DNA is TGTGCCAGCAGGCGGGGGGCGGGTGCAGATACGCAGTATTTT.

The V gene is TRBV12-5, the J gene TRBJ1-5, with 9 bases identical to TRBD1. The CDR3 is 14 amino acids. V shed 7 bases and J 5 bases; nucleotides not matched to a gene: 6. Germline V gene lookup returns CDR1 LGHNT and CDR2 FRNRAP. CDR3 sequence: CASASDRGDQPQHF. The CDR3 region has the DNA TGTGCTAGTGCCTCGGACAGGGGCGATCAGCCCCAGCATTTT.

The chain recombines TRBV19 with TRBJ1-2; 8 bases match TRBD1. Germline trimming cut 5 bases from V and 4 bases from J; bases unmatched to any gene: 3. The CDR3 is made up of 13 amino acids. Germline CDR1 LNHDA, CDR2 SQIVND (reference sequence). The CDR3: CASSGGQVYGYTF. CDR3 sequence (DNA): TGTGCCAGTAGTGGGGGACAGGTCTATGGCTACACCTTC.

The chain recombines TRBV6-1 with TRBJ2-1, with TRBD1 matching over 9 bases. The CDR3 consists of 13 residues. V was clipped by 0 bases and J by 14 bases; unmatched bases: 5. The germline V gene has CDR1 MNHNS and CDR2 SASEGT. The CDR3 DNA reads as TGTGCCAGCAGTGAAGCTAGTGACAGGGGGGAGTTCTTC. This gives the protein CASSEASDRGEFF.

J is TRBJ2-1 and V is TRBV7-2; the match to TRBD2 covers 7 bases. The V gene's germline CDR1 is SGHTA and CDR2 FQGNSA. Trimming took 5 bases from V and 4 from J; bases not matched to a gene: 5. This CDR3 spans 14 amino acids. CDR3 DNA sequence: TGTGCCAGCAGCCTATCTAGCGGTTACAATGAGCAGTTCTTC. This encodes CASSLSSGYNEQFF.

This chain links TRBV19 with TRBJ1-4; the D gene is possibly TRBD1 (5 bases). Trimming removed 4 bases at V and 7 bases at J, with 13 bases between. The CDR3 has 14 residues. CDR1 is LNHDA and CDR2 is SQIVND in the germline V gene (reference sequence). Here the CDR3 reads CASSTGRGGEKLFF. Written as DNA, the CDR3 is TGTGCCAGTAGTACAGGGAGGGGAGGTGAAAAACTGTTTTTT.

This clone occurred once. J is TRBJ1-2 and V is TRBV4-1; D not certain. The germline CDR1 and CDR2 sequences are MGHRA and YSYEKL. The CDR3 spans 16 residues. With 0 bases removed from V and 6 bases from J, the gap between germline ends came to 17 bases. Written as DNA, the CDR3 is TGCGCCAGCAGCCAAGATACCCTACAGCGGGCGGATGGCTACACCTTC. Its protein product is CASSQDTLQRADGYTF.

V is TRBV4-2 and J is TRBJ2-3; D ambiguous. This CDR3 is 13 amino acids long. Germline V gives CDR1 LGHNA, CDR2 YNFKEQ. V shed 0 bases and J shed 6 bases, with 7 bases lying between them. The CDR3 sequence is CASSQDLQDTQYF. The CDR3 DNA follows: TGTGCCAGCAGCCAAGATCTGCAGGATACGCAGTATTTT.

This rearrangement joins TRBV6-1 to TRBJ1-2; 8 bases line up with TRBD1. CDR3 size: 12 residues. V gave up 4 bases and J gave up 5 bases; unmatched junction bases: 0. Germline V gene data show CDR1 as MNHNS and CDR2 as SASEGT. The CDR3 sequence is CASSGQGYGYTF. Here the CDR3 DNA reads TGTGCCAGCAGTGGACAGGGGTATGGCTACACCTTC.